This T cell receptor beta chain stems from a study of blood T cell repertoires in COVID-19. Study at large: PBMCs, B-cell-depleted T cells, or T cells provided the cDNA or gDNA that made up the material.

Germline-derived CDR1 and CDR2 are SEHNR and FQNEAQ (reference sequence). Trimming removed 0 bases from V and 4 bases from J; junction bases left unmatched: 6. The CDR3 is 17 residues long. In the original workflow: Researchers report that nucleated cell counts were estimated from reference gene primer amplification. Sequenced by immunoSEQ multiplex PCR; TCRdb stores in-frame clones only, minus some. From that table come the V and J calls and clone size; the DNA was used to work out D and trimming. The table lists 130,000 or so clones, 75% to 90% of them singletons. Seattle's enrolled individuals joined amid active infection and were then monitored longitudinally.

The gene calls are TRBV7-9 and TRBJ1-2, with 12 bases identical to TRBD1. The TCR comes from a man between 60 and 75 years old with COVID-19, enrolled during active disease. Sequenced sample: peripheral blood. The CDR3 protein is CASSLAPGQGAVYGYTF. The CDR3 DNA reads TGTGCCAGCAGCTTAGCGCCGGGACAGGGGGCAGTCTATGGCTACACCTTC.